One and the same sample provided the 9 T cell receptor beta chains below, sequenced in a study of blood T cell repertoires in COVID-19. Method: immunoSEQ multiplex PCR; TCRdb's copy keeps in-frame clones and lacks some. Here the sample spans approximately 360,000 clones, over 75% being singletons. The source material was PBMCs or T cells enriched from blood (not recorded which). Receptor source: a woman aged 30 to 39 with acute COVID-19.

The chain combines TRBV2 with TRBJ1-1; tentatively, D is TRBD1 (5 bases). The CDR3 has 14 residues. CDR1 SNHLY and CDR2 FYNNEI come from the germline V gene. V was cut by 3 bases and J by 5 bases, with 13 bases left in between. In nucleotides, the CDR3 is TGTGCCAGCAGTGATAGGGGCAGTAGGACTGAAGCTTTCTTT. It yields the protein CASSDRGSRTEAFF.

This clone was seen only once. The V gene is TRBV2, the J gene TRBJ1-6, with 7 bases aligning to TRBD1. Losses at the gene ends were 6 bases for V and 4 bases for J; bases not matched to a gene: 6. The CDR3 length is 15 residues. Germline-derived CDR1 and CDR2 are SNHLY and FYNNEI. The CDR3 is CASSPAGGYNSPLHF. CDR3 nucleotide sequence: TGTGCCAGCAGCCCAGCAGGGGGTTATAATTCACCCCTCCACTTT. Together with reference TRBV2 and TRBJ1-6, the CDR3 gives the full variable domain: EPEVTQTPSHQVTQMGQEVILRCVPISNHLYFYWYRQILGQKVEFLVSFYNNEISEKSEIFDDQFSVERPDGSNFTLKIRSTKLEDSAMYFCASSPAGGYNSPLHFGNGTRLTVT.

The V and J genes are TRBV18 and TRBJ1-2; maybe TRBD1 (5 bases). Germline V gene data show CDR1 as KGHSH and CDR2 as LQKENI. Trimming removed 2 bases from V and 1 base from J, with 14 bases in between. There are 16 residues in the CDR3. CDR3 loop: CASSPETVPYNYGYTF. CDR3 DNA sequence: TGTGCCAGCTCACCAGAGACAGTCCCCTATAACTATGGCTACACCTTC.

J is TRBJ1-5 and V is TRBV5-5, with D possibly being TRBD1 (6 bases). The germline CDR1 and CDR2 sequences are SGHKS and YYEKEE (reference sequence). With 4 bases removed from V and 9 bases from J, the gap between germline ends came to 14 bases. This CDR3 contains 13 residues. The DNA of the CDR3 is TGTGCCAGCAGCCCGACAGGCGAGGGGCCCCAGCATTTT. Its translation: CASSPTGEGPQHF.

V usage is TRBV7-2 and J usage is TRBJ2-3; D is possibly TRBD2 (7 bases). This CDR3 has 19 residues. The V gene's germline CDR1 is SGHTA and CDR2 FQGNSA. V dropped 1 base and J dropped 4 bases, with 24 bases sitting between them. In nucleotides, the CDR3 is TGTGCCAGCAGCTTAGTTGGGAGGGGGGGCCTCCTTTACGCAGATACGCAGTATTTT. The encoded protein is CASSLVGRGGLLYADTQYF. Drawing the rest from reference TRBV7-2 and TRBJ2-3, the complete variable domain is GAGVSQSPSNKVTEKGKDVELRCDPISGHTALYWYRQSLGQGLEFLIYFQGNSAPDKSGLPSDRFSAERTGGSVSTLTIQRTQQEDSAVYLCASSLVGRGGLLYADTQYFGPGTRLTVL.

This chain links TRBV21-1 with TRBJ1-2. TRBV21-1 is flagged as a pseudogene. CDR3 length: 16 residues. The CDR3 region is CASSKITGNSNYGYTF. The CDR3 nucleotides are TGTGCCAGCAGCAAAATCACGGGGAACTCTAACTATGGCTACACCTTC.

This clone has a single count. The V gene is TRBV2, the J gene TRBJ1-1, with D unresolved. The CDR3 totals 13 residues. Germline V gene data show CDR1 as SNHLY and CDR2 as FYNNEI. Trimming left V 10 bases short and J 1 base short, with 13 bases between. Here the CDR3 DNA reads TGTGCCACCCAGCGGCAGCCGAACACTGAAGCTTTCTTT. It codes for CATQRQPNTEAFF.

The genes are TRBV29-1 and TRBJ1-4, with D maybe TRBD1 (6 bases). This CDR3 has 14 amino acids. Trimming shortened V by 4 bases and J by 6 bases, and 15 bases separated the two germline ends. CDR1 and CDR2 (germline): SQVTM, ANQGSEA. Here the CDR3 DNA reads TGCAGCGTTGTCAACAGGGAACGGGATGAAAAACTGTTTTTT. Its protein is CSVVNRERDEKLFF.

V usage is TRBV15 and J usage is TRBJ1-1; D is possibly TRBD1 (6 bases). V was pared by 9 bases and J by 0 bases, with 14 bases between. Germline V lookup: CDR1 LNHNV, CDR2 YYDKDF (reference sequence). This CDR3 region has 14 residues. The DNA for the CDR3 is TGTGCCACTCAGGACAGACTCATGAACACTGAAGCTTTCTTT. This codes for CATQDRLMNTEAFF.